A selection of T cell receptor beta chains follows, all from one sample in a study of shared clonotypes between healthy human individuals. Generated by immunoSEQ multiplex PCR, the TCRdb table keeps only in-frame clones and is missing some. The sample carries approximately 2.4 million clones, almost 96% recorded once. Specimen: naive CD4+ T cells sorted from blood. These receptor sequences come from a man aged 18 to 35 in good health. The CDR3 runs from the conserved cysteine through the conserved F or W.

v_call: TRBV6-5
cdr3_length: 15
j_call: TRBJ2-7
cdr3_aa: CASSYLIQGYYEQYF

v_call: TRBV2
cdr3_length: 15
j_call: TRBJ1-2
cdr3_aa: CASSQETGTTYGYTF

v_call: TRBV28
cdr3_length: 16
j_call: TRBJ1-3
cdr3_aa: CASSPSQGVPGNTIYF

v_call: TRBV4-1
cdr3_length: 14
j_call: TRBJ2-5
cdr3_aa: CASSLVWAKETQYF

v_call: TRBV6-6
cdr3_length: 13
j_call: TRBJ2-7
cdr3_aa: CASSPRQGGEQYF

v_call: TRBV28
cdr3_length: 19
j_call: TRBJ1-6
cdr3_aa: CASQTSTGALPFYNSPLHF

v_call: TRBV28
cdr3_length: 12
j_call: TRBJ1-4
cdr3_aa: CASSSGGEKLFF

v_call: TRBV4-1
cdr3_length: 19
j_call: TRBJ2-1
cdr3_aa: CASSQGRDGATSGKNEQFF

v_call: TRBV7-2
cdr3_length: 17
j_call: TRBJ2-2
cdr3_aa: CASRPFVSSSFAGELFF

v_call: TRBV15
cdr3_length: 12
j_call: TRBJ2-7
cdr3_aa: CATSTSGVEQYF

v_call: TRBV18
cdr3_length: 19
j_call: TRBJ2-5
cdr3_aa: CASSPVARLAGFLQETQYF

v_call: TRBV10-3
cdr3_length: 14
j_call: TRBJ2-2
cdr3_aa: CAISVRAGTGELFF

v_call: TRBV2
cdr3_length: 17
j_call: TRBJ2-7
cdr3_aa: CASRPSSPGTRIYEQYF

v_call: TRBV5-8
cdr3_length: 13
j_call: TRBJ2-1
cdr3_aa: CASSLSGHNEQFF

v_call: TRBV5-1
cdr3_length: 16
j_call: TRBJ2-1
cdr3_aa: CASSLVGRSAYNEQFF

v_call: TRBV6-1
cdr3_length: 12
j_call: TRBJ1-5
cdr3_aa: CATGRGNQPQHF

v_call: TRBV28
cdr3_length: 11
j_call: TRBJ2-3
cdr3_aa: CAHARRDTQYF

v_call: TRBV19
cdr3_length: 15
j_call: TRBJ1-5
cdr3_aa: CASSIVGGFNQPQHF

v_call: TRBV7-2
cdr3_length: 11
j_call: TRBJ2-3
cdr3_aa: CASSLDRPQYF

v_call: TRBV5-4
cdr3_length: 13
j_call: TRBJ2-5
cdr3_aa: CASSRGLLETQYF

v_call: TRBV5-4
cdr3_length: 19
j_call: TRBJ2-7
cdr3_aa: CASIPAGTSGSTSMYEQYF

v_call: TRBV19
cdr3_length: 17
j_call: TRBJ1-6
cdr3_aa: CASSISTTEGPFSPLHF

v_call: TRBV27
cdr3_length: 15
j_call: TRBJ1-4
cdr3_aa: CASRGTGGRWEKLFF

v_call: TRBV7-2
cdr3_length: 14
j_call: TRBJ2-2
cdr3_aa: CASSWGQVAGELFF

v_call: TRBV10-3
cdr3_length: 15
j_call: TRBJ1-3
cdr3_aa: CAISEAGLSGNTIYF

v_call: TRBV28
cdr3_length: 16
j_call: TRBJ2-3
cdr3_aa: CASSLGLAGGTDTQYF

v_call: TRBV6-5
cdr3_length: 15
j_call: TRBJ2-5
cdr3_aa: CASSSLRGGTETQYF

v_call: TRBV6-6
cdr3_length: 14
j_call: TRBJ2-7
cdr3_aa: CASRTPGQGYEQYF

v_call: TRBV7-2
cdr3_length: 11
j_call: TRBJ2-7
cdr3_aa: CASGLDYEQYF

v_call: TRBV18
cdr3_length: 13
j_call: TRBJ1-2
cdr3_aa: CASSLDRARGYTF

v_call: TRBV2
cdr3_length: 14
j_call: TRBJ2-7
cdr3_aa: CASSAGVVRVEQYF

v_call: TRBV5-4
cdr3_length: 15
j_call: TRBJ2-1
cdr3_aa: CASSRTSNEYNEQFF

v_call: TRBV18
cdr3_length: 15
j_call: TRBJ1-3
cdr3_aa: CASSPRQVIGNTIYF

v_call: TRBV30
cdr3_length: 14
j_call: TRBJ2-2
cdr3_aa: CAWTRGPNTGELFF

v_call: TRBV29-1
cdr3_length: 13
j_call: TRBJ2-5
cdr3_aa: CSVTPDAGKTQYF

v_call: TRBV7-9
cdr3_length: 16
j_call: TRBJ1-2
cdr3_aa: CASSPKTASPNYGYTF

v_call: TRBV19
cdr3_length: 14
j_call: TRBJ2-5
cdr3_aa: CASSMGALGETQYF

v_call: TRBV5-8
cdr3_length: 11
j_call: TRBJ1-2
cdr3_aa: CASGAGYGYTF

v_call: TRBV10-3
cdr3_length: 13
j_call: TRBJ2-4
cdr3_aa: CAISGTEGNIQYF

v_call: TRBV6-1
cdr3_length: 12
j_call: TRBJ1-5
cdr3_aa: CASRDNNQPQHF

v_call: TRBV7-9
cdr3_length: 14
j_call: TRBJ1-6
cdr3_aa: CASSRQNYNSPLHF

v_call: TRBV7-9
cdr3_length: 14
j_call: TRBJ2-2
cdr3_aa: CASSSGGGDGELFF

v_call: TRBV27
cdr3_length: 14
j_call: TRBJ2-3
cdr3_aa: CASRASGVRDTQYF

v_call: TRBV9
cdr3_length: 17
j_call: TRBJ1-1
cdr3_aa: CASSVRGGGLDDTEAFF

v_call: TRBV2
cdr3_length: 14
j_call: TRBJ1-2
cdr3_aa: CASRVDSSSYGYTF

v_call: TRBV18
cdr3_length: 13
j_call: TRBJ2-1
cdr3_aa: CASSPTGYDSLFF

v_call: TRBV6-6
cdr3_length: 13
j_call: TRBJ1-4
cdr3_aa: CASRGQPNEKLFF

v_call: TRBV25-1
cdr3_length: 15
j_call: TRBJ2-5
cdr3_aa: CASSDLTSGRETQYF

v_call: TRBV7-8
cdr3_length: 16
j_call: TRBJ1-6
cdr3_aa: CASSFGGRSYNSPLHF

v_call: TRBV5-6
cdr3_length: 14
j_call: TRBJ2-1
cdr3_aa: CASSGTGSYNEQFF

v_call: TRBV19
cdr3_length: 15
j_call: TRBJ2-3
cdr3_aa: CASRRTGSNTDTQYF

v_call: TRBV6-5
cdr3_length: 15
j_call: TRBJ1-5
cdr3_aa: CASSPGTASNQPQHF

v_call: TRBV9
cdr3_length: 15
j_call: TRBJ1-3
cdr3_aa: CASSRNTWSGNTIYF

v_call: TRBV6-5
cdr3_length: 16
j_call: TRBJ1-6
cdr3_aa: CASSYNPPGVNSPLHF

v_call: TRBV6-6
cdr3_length: 13
j_call: TRBJ1-3
cdr3_aa: CATDDRVGNTIYF

v_call: TRBV28
cdr3_length: 14
j_call: TRBJ2-2
cdr3_aa: CASGGASGVRELFF

v_call: TRBV9
cdr3_length: 15
j_call: TRBJ2-2
cdr3_aa: CASSVFDRTTGELFF

v_call: TRBV20-1
cdr3_length: 10
j_call: TRBJ1-4
cdr3_aa: CSARGEKLFF